Reported below is one T cell receptor (beta chain). This entry is derived from a study of T cell responses to AZD1222 COVID-19 vaccine. The germline V gene has CDR1 LGHNA and CDR2 YSLEER. The ends were cut back, 4 bases at V and 8 bases at J, with 23 bases in the middle. The CDR3 totals 17 residues. Method: immunoSEQ multiplex PCR; TCRdb's copy keeps in-frame clones and lacks some. Of approximately 110,000 clones in the sample, more than 80% were seen once. Sequencing was performed on peripheral blood, taken 28 days after the second AZD1222 dose. The TCR originated in an adult who received the AZD1222 COVID-19 vaccine. The chain combines TRBV4-3 with TRBJ1-4, with D unresolved. This CDR3 is CASSPRLVKSGGEKLFF. The CDR3 DNA reads as TGCGCCAGCAGCCCGCGCCTGGTAAAGTCCGGTGGCGAAAAACTGTTTTTT.